The 26 T cell receptor beta chains reported below all come from one sample, sequenced in a study of CD8 T cells in Susac syndrome. The RNA input was roughly 0.45 to 1 ug, and it was reverse transcribed with random hexamers. TCRdb fed the immunoSEQ multiplex PCR reads into MiXCR, producing one record per CDR3 protein. The repertoire holds under 95,000 distinct CDR3 sequences, just under 95% seen once, with more than 0.3% in the top ten. The source material was CD4+ T cells from PBMCs. The receptors derive from a human donor with Susac syndrome.

CDR3 protein: CASSPSFTSGGNSPLHF. In DNA form, the CDR3 reads TGTGCCAGTAGTCCCTCCTTTACGTCCGGAGGAAATTCACCCCTCCACTTT. The chain links TRBV19 to TRBJ1-6; unclear D gene. The CDR3 is 17 residues long. The ends were cut back, 5 bases at V and 7 bases at J, with 21 bases in the middle. CDR1 LNHDA and CDR2 SQIVND come from the germline V gene (reference sequence).

This clonotype was recorded only once. The rearrangement uses TRBV18 and TRBJ1-2, with unresolved D. Germline CDR1 is KGHSH and CDR2 is LQKENI. The length of the CDR3 is 17 residues. Between the trimmed V and J ends, which lost 3 bases and 0 bases, there was a span of 17 bases. CDR3 sequence reads: CASSPDGRGFPNYGYTF. For the CDR3, the DNA is TGTGCCAGCTCACCCGATGGGAGAGGTTTCCCTAACTATGGCTACACCTTC.

The CDR3 spells CASSSPLAGTAQETQYF. The CDR3 DNA follows: TGTGCCAGCAGCTCCCCCTTAGCTGGGACGGCTCAAGAGACCCAGTACTTC. This chain joins TRBV5-4 and TRBJ2-5; D may match TRBD1 or TRBD2 (5 bases each). Germline-derived CDR1 and CDR2 are SGHNT and YYREEE (reference sequence). The CDR3 is made up of 17 amino acids. The V end lost 3 bases, the J end lost 2 bases, and 20 bases lay between the germline ends.

This rearrangement joins TRBV20-1 to TRBJ2-4; TRBD2 might be the D (5 bases). CDR3 size: 14 residues. Between the trimmed V and J ends, which lost 5 bases and 0 bases, there was a span of 11 bases. CDR1 and CDR2 (germline): DFQATT, SNEGSKA (reference sequence). The CDR3 loop is CSAWGEGAKNIQYF. Here the CDR3 DNA reads TGCAGTGCTTGGGGAGAGGGAGCCAAAAACATTCAGTACTTC.

J is TRBJ1-2 and V is TRBV5-4; TRBD1 aligns across 9 bases. Germline trimming cut 3 bases from V and 2 bases from J; bases unmatched to any gene: 2. Germline V gene data show CDR1 as SGHNT and CDR2 as YYREEE (reference sequence). The CDR3 loop spans 14 amino acids. CDR3 bases: TGTGCCAGCAGCTGGGACAGGGTAAACTATGGCTACACCTTC. Its translation is CASSWDRVNYGYTF.

The rearrangement uses TRBV30 and TRBJ1-4; D is perhaps TRBD1 (5 bases). Germline lookup yields CDR1 GTSNPN and CDR2 SVGIG (reference sequence). This CDR3 is 12 amino acids long. V was trimmed by 2 bases and J by 8 bases, leaving 9 bases between them. CDR3 loop: CAWSYTGEKLFF. Here the CDR3 DNA reads TGTGCCTGGAGTTACACAGGCGAAAAACTGTTTTTT.

The V call is TRBV29-1, the J call TRBJ2-2, with TRBD1 matching over 7 bases. The CDR3 runs 14 residues. Germline V lookup: CDR1 SQVTM, CDR2 ANQGSEA. The J segment lost 6 bases and the V segment lost 8 bases, leaving 12 bases of the junction unmatched. CDR3 nucleotide sequence: TGCAGCACTAGGGACAGTAGAAGCGCCGGGGAGCTGTTTTTT. It is translated as CSTRDSRSAGELFF.

The V and J genes are TRBV6-5 and TRBJ2-1, with D perhaps TRBD2 (7 bases). The CDR3 loop spans 16 amino acids. The V end was cut by 7 bases, the J end by 5 bases, with 21 bases between. Germline V gene sequence: CDR1 MNHEY, CDR2 SVGAGI. In nucleotides, the CDR3 is TGTGCCAGCACTTCCCCTGCCGAGGGGGGGGACAATGAGCAGTTCTTC. Amino acid sequence: CASTSPAEGGDNEQFF.

The gene calls are TRBV7-2 and TRBJ2-7; TRBD1 is a possible D gene (7 bases). From germline, CDR1 is SGHTA and CDR2 FQGNSA. CDR3 length: 15 residues. Trimming shortened V by 5 bases and J by 3 bases, and 17 bases separated the two germline ends. CDR3: CASSPPSGGNYEQYF. CDR3 bases: TGTGCCAGCAGCCCACCATCAGGGGGGAACTACGAGCAGTACTTC.

J is TRBJ2-7 and V is TRBV30, with a tentative D call TRBD2 (6 bases). The CDR3 is 12 amino acids. The germline V gene encodes CDR1 GTSNPN and CDR2 SVGIG (reference sequence). Trimming removed 5 bases at V and 3 bases at J, with 11 bases between. Here the CDR3 DNA reads TGTGCCTGGGGGACGGGAGTCTACGAGCAGTACTTC. Amino acid sequence: CAWGTGVYEQYF.

The genes are TRBV5-1 and TRBJ1-2, with D unresolved. The length of the CDR3 is 15 residues. Germline values: CDR1 SGHRS, CDR2 YFSETQ. Trimming took off 0 bases at V and 0 bases at J, with 9 bases between the two ends. The CDR3 spells CASSLEAGTNYGYTF. CDR3 DNA: TGCGCCAGCAGCTTGGAAGCGGGAACTAACTATGGCTACACCTTC. Based on the CDR3 plus reference TRBV5-1 and TRBJ1-2, the full variable domain is KAGVTQTPRYLIKTRGQQVTLSCSPISGHRSVSWYQQTPGQGLQFLFEYFSETQRNKGNFPGRFSGRQFSNSRSEMNVSTLELGDSALYLCASSLEAGTNYGYTFGSGTRLTVV.

The rearrangement uses TRBV12-3 or TRBV12-4 and TRBJ2-6, with D maybe TRBD1 (6 bases). V shed 6 bases and J shed 4 bases, with 13 bases lying between them. The CDR3 length is 15 residues. For the CDR3, the DNA is TGTGCCAGCAGCTACCGGACAGCCGGGGCCAACGTCCTGACTTTC. Amino acid sequence: CASSYRTAGANVLTF.

V is TRBV5-1 and J is TRBJ2-3, with TRBD2 matching over 14 bases. The V gene's germline CDR1 is SGHRS and CDR2 YFSETQ. J was trimmed by 7 bases and V by 3 bases; bases with no gene match: 10. The CDR3 is 17 residues long. DNA of the CDR3: TGCGCCAGCAGCTGGCAGACTAGCGGGGGGGCGGCTAATACGCAGTATTTT. Protein sequence: CASSWQTSGGAANTQYF.

The chain combines TRBV20-1 with TRBJ2-5, with D perhaps TRBD2 (5 bases). Germline values: CDR1 DFQATT, CDR2 SNEGSKA (reference sequence). Trimming took off 6 bases at V and 7 bases at J, with 18 bases between the two ends. The CDR3 covers 13 residues. DNA for the CDR3: TGCAGTGCCGCGGTAGACGCTCGGGGGACCCAGTACTTC. Translation gives CSAAVDARGTQYF.

V and J are TRBV6-5 and TRBJ1-3; no reliable D call. Per the germline V gene, CDR1 is MNHEY and CDR2 is SVGAGI. This CDR3 region has 15 residues. V dropped 5 bases and J dropped 0 bases, with 11 bases sitting between them. CDR3 DNA sequence: TGTGCCAGCAGTCGACCGAACCCCTCTGGAAACACCATATATTTT. Protein sequence: CASSRPNPSGNTIYF.

CDR3 in DNA: TGTGCCAGCAGCCCCTCAGGGTACGGTGAAGCTTTCTTT. This gives the protein CASSPSGYGEAFF. This chain joins TRBV14 and TRBJ1-1, with TRBD1 as a possible D gene (5 bases). Germline loops: CDR1 SGHDN, CDR2 FVKESK. The CDR3 is made up of 13 amino acids. Trimming left V 4 bases short and J 7 bases short, with 13 bases between. The entire variable domain, with the rest obtained from reference TRBV14 and TRBJ1-1, is as follows: EAGVTQFPSHSVIEKGQTVTLRCDPISGHDNLYWYRRVMGKEIKFLLHFVKESKQDESGMPNNRFLAERTGGTYSTLKVQPAELEDSGVYFCASSPSGYGEAFFGQGTRLTVV.

The J gene is TRBJ1-5, the V gene TRBV27, with D perhaps TRBD1 (5 bases). This CDR3 spans 14 amino acids. The germline V and J ends were trimmed by 2 bases and 7 bases, with 12 bases remaining between them. Germline assignment: CDR1 MNHEY and CDR2 SMNVEV (reference sequence). The chain's CDR3 is CASSLNPGHQPQHF. The CDR3 DNA is TGTGCCAGCAGTTTAAATCCGGGGCACCAGCCCCAGCATTTT.

A single count supports this clonotype. The DNA for the CDR3 is TGTGCCTGGAGTGTAGGAGGGACAGGGAATCAGCCCCAGCATTTT. As protein: CAWSVGGTGNQPQHF. The chain carries TRBV30 and TRBJ1-5; TRBD1 matches at 9 bases. The V segment lost 0 bases and the J segment 4 bases; nucleotides outside the gene matches: 4. The CDR3 is 15 amino acids. CDR1 GTSNPN and CDR2 SVGIG come from the germline V gene (reference sequence).

The CDR3 DNA is TGCGCCAGCAGCTTGGGGGCGGAGAGTAATTCACCCCTCCACTTT. Translated, it gives CASSLGAESNSPLHF. The gene calls are TRBV5-1 and TRBJ1-6; no firm D call. V was pared by 0 bases and J by 6 bases, with 10 bases between. Per germline, CDR1 SGHRS and CDR2 YFSETQ. The length of the CDR3 is 15 residues.

This clonotype was seen only once. The DNA for the CDR3 is TGTGCCTGGAATAGGGATGGGGAAAAACTGTTTTTT. It specifies CAWNRDGEKLFF. This rearrangement joins TRBV30 to TRBJ1-4; D ambiguous. Trimming shortened V by 4 bases and J by 8 bases, and 11 bases separated the two germline ends. Germline lookup yields CDR1 GTSNPN and CDR2 SVGIG (reference sequence). The CDR3 totals 12 residues.

The chain recombines TRBV5-1 with TRBJ2-1, with D tentatively TRBD2 (6 bases). V was trimmed by 1 base and J by 10 bases, leaving 9 bases between them. The CDR3 is made up of 12 amino acids. From germline, CDR1 is SGHRS and CDR2 YFSETQ. CDR3 protein: CASSLTAGEQFF. The CDR3 coding sequence is TGCGCCAGCAGCTTGACGGCGGGGGAGCAGTTCTTC.

The chain combines TRBV29-1 with TRBJ2-7; D is unresolved. Trimming removed 2 bases at V and 9 bases at J, with 11 bases between. The CDR3 extends over 11 amino acids. Germline V gene lookup returns CDR1 SQVTM and CDR2 ANQGSEA. CDR3 DNA: TGCAGCGTTGAAAAAGGGTCGAGGCAGTACTTC. Encoded protein: CSVEKGSRQYF.

The chain links TRBV20-1 to TRBJ2-3, with D uncertain. The germline V gene has CDR1 DFQATT and CDR2 SNEGSKA (reference sequence). The CDR3 consists of 11 residues. The V and J ends lost 6 bases and 8 bases respectively, with 12 bases between them. The CDR3 region has the DNA TGCAGTGCGCCAGACCCCCCTACGCAGTATTTT. It codes for CSAPDPPTQYF.

The chain employs TRBV3-1 and TRBJ1-6; D might be TRBD1 (5 bases). The CDR3 is 15 residues long. Trimming removed 3 bases from V and 1 base from J, with 7 bases in between. Germline V gives CDR1 LGHDT, CDR2 YNNKEL (reference sequence). This CDR3 reads CASSQRGSYNSPLHF. CDR3 in DNA: TGTGCCAGCAGCCAGCGGGGGTCCTATAATTCACCCCTCCACTTT.

V is TRBV29-1 and J is TRBJ1-1, with D possibly matching TRBD1 (6 bases). The CDR3 runs 11 residues. Germline lookup yields CDR1 SQVTM and CDR2 ANQGSEA. Trimming removed 7 bases at V and 5 bases at J, with 11 bases between. Here the CDR3 reads CSDVRGTEAFF. The DNA of the CDR3 is TGCAGCGACGTAAGGGGGACTGAAGCTTTCTTT.

This clonotype has just one count. The V gene is TRBV30, the J gene TRBJ2-3; 12 nucleotides line up with TRBD2. The V and J ends lost 8 bases and 3 bases, in that order; junction bases with no gene match: 6. CDR1 and CDR2 (germline): GTSNPN, SVGIG (reference sequence). The CDR3 totals 14 residues. The CDR3 sequence: CAARTSGATDTQYF. The CDR3 DNA reads TGTGCCGCCAGGACTAGCGGGGCAACAGATACGCAGTATTTT. The variable domain in full, completed from reference TRBV30 and TRBJ2-3, reads SQTIHQWPATLVQPVGSPLSLECTVEGTSNPNLYWYRQAAGRGLQLLFYSVGIGQISSEVPQNLSASRPQDRQFILSSKKLLLSDSGFYLCAARTSGATDTQYFGPGTRLTVL.